This T cell receptor beta chain was recovered during a study of blood T cells in healthy people across ages. Study results and limitations: Naive T cell percentage strongly correlated with TCR beta diversity.

Germline trimming cut 3 bases from V and 4 bases from J; bases unmatched to any gene: 6. In germline, CDR1 is DFQATT, CDR2 SNEGSKA (reference sequence). The CDR3 totals 16 residues. A sample-barcoded 5' primer and a J-beta primer mix were used in a second PCR of roughly 7 to 11 cycles. The template-switch adaptor, which had 12 random nucleotides, put a tag on each cDNA molecule. TCRdb recomputed calls from the 5' RACE reads with MiXCR, one row per CDR3 protein. The data hold just under 900,000 distinct CDR3 sequences, with 29% observed a single time. Concerning this clonotype: Its specificity is unknown.

This clonotype was obtained from a woman aged 80 or over in good health. V and J are TRBV20-1 and TRBJ2-2, with 12 bases that match TRBD2. The source material was blood. The CDR3, as DNA: TGCAGTGCTAGGACTAGCGGGGGCCTATTCACCGGGGAGCTGTTTTTT. Amino acid sequence: CSARTSGGLFTGELFF.